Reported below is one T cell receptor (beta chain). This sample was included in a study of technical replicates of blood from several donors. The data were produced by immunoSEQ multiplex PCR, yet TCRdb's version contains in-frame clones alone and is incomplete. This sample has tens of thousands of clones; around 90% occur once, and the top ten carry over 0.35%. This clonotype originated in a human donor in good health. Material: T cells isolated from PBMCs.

The CDR3 DNA reads TGTGCCTGGAGACTAGCGGGACTCAATGAGCAGTTCTTC. Translated: CAWRLAGLNEQFF. The V gene is TRBV30, the J gene TRBJ2-1; 10 bases are a match to TRBD2. Germline values: CDR1 GTSNPN, CDR2 SVGIG (reference sequence). Trimming at V came to 3 bases and at J to 6 bases, leaving 2 bases not matched to a gene. The CDR3 contains 13 residues.